These 27 T cell receptor beta chains came from one sample sequenced in a study of blood T cell repertoires in COVID-19. TCRdb's copy holds only in-frame clones and misses some; the assay was immunoSEQ multiplex PCR. The sample holds some 80,000 clones, roughly four fifths seen once. The sample consisted of peripheral blood. These receptors were taken from a woman aged 80 or over with active or convalescent COVID-19.

This clone turned up a few times. The chain links TRBV4-1 to TRBJ2-3; 13 nucleotides match TRBD2. V shed 2 bases, J shed 3 bases, and the junction held 8 bases outside the gene matches. The CDR3 is made up of 18 amino acids. Germline V gene data show CDR1 as MGHRA and CDR2 as YSYEKL. The CDR3, as DNA: TGCGCCAGCAGCCAAACCATACTAGCGGGGGGGCGGACAGATACGCAGTATTTT. Its translation is CASSQTILAGGRTDTQYF.

This clone was recorded a few times. The genes are TRBV7-2 and TRBJ1-2; 11 positions agree with TRBD1. V shed 6 bases, J shed 4 bases, and the junction held 7 bases outside the gene matches. From germline, CDR1 is SGHTA and CDR2 FQGNSA. The CDR3 is 15 amino acids. In DNA, the CDR3 is TGTGCCAGCAGTCTTGCAGGGACAGGGGGCTATGGCTACACCTTC. Its protein is CASSLAGTGGYGYTF. Based on the CDR3 plus reference TRBV7-2 and TRBJ1-2, the full variable domain is GAGVSQSPSNKVTEKGKDVELRCDPISGHTALYWYRQSLGQGLEFLIYFQGNSAPDKSGLPSDRFSAERTGGSVSTLTIQRTQQEDSAVYLCASSLAGTGGYGYTFGSGTRLTVV.

The V call is TRBV28, the J call TRBJ2-2, with D tentatively TRBD2 (5 bases). Deletions cut 8 bases from V and 3 bases from J, with 16 bases between. Germline V gene sequence: CDR1 MDHEN, CDR2 SYDVKM. This CDR3 is 15 amino acids long. CDR3 sequence reads: CASSYTADHTGELFF. DNA of the CDR3: TGTGCCAGCTCTTATACAGCGGATCACACCGGGGAGCTGTTTTTT.

As DNA, the CDR3 is TGTGCCAGCAGTTTTTACCCGGGACAGGGGGCTCACGGAAACATTCAGTACTTC. Translating it yields CASSFYPGQGAHGNIQYF. V usage is TRBV6-2 or TRBV6-3 and J usage is TRBJ2-4; 12 positions agree with TRBD1. This CDR3 is built from 18 residues. Germline trimming cut 4 bases from V and 6 bases from J; bases unmatched to any gene: 13. Germline CDR1 is MNHEY and CDR2 is SVGEGT.

The chain links TRBV7-2 to TRBJ1-6; D ambiguous. Germline values: CDR1 SGHTA, CDR2 FQGNSA. This CDR3 is 14 amino acids long. The V and J ends lost 2 bases and 7 bases respectively, with 9 bases between them. In DNA, the CDR3 is TGTGCCAGCAGCTTATCGGTCAGGAATTCACCCCTCCACTTT. Protein sequence: CASSLSVRNSPLHF.

This chain uses TRBV2 with TRBJ1-4; D uncertain. Germline V lookup: CDR1 SNHLY, CDR2 FYNNEI. The CDR3 consists of 12 residues. V lost 7 bases, J lost 3 bases, and 6 bases lay in between. The CDR3 here is CASMAANEKLFF. The CDR3 DNA is TGTGCCAGCATGGCGGCTAATGAAAAACTGTTTTTT. Looking up the rest from reference TRBV2 and TRBJ1-4 gives the full variable domain: EPEVTQTPSHQVTQMGQEVILRCVPISNHLYFYWYRQILGQKVEFLVSFYNNEISEKSEIFDDQFSVERPDGSNFTLKIRSTKLEDSAMYFCASMAANEKLFFGSGTQLSVL.

The rearrangement joins TRBV19 to TRBJ2-3; 9 bases fit TRBD1. Looked up from germline, CDR1 is LNHDA and CDR2 is SQIVND (reference sequence). V was clipped by 0 bases and J by 14 bases; unmatched bases: 6. The CDR3 runs to 13 residues. CDR3 region: CASSIDPGTGLYF. CDR3 bases: TGTGCCAGTAGTATAGATCCTGGGACAGGGCTGTATTTT.

The V and J genes are TRBV30 and TRBJ2-2, with TRBD1 matching over 7 bases. The CDR3 is 15 amino acids. After removal of 4 bases from V and 4 bases from J, the junction contained 9 bases not matched to a gene. Germline lookup yields CDR1 GTSNPN and CDR2 SVGIG (reference sequence). CDR3 sequence reads: CAWNKQGSGTGELFF. The CDR3, as DNA: TGTGCCTGGAATAAACAGGGGTCGGGCACCGGGGAGCTGTTTTTT.

The chain has TRBV7-2 and TRBJ1-4; D is perhaps TRBD1 (6 bases). The CDR3 totals 15 residues. V was cut by 1 base and J by 1 base, with 7 bases left in between. CDR1 is SGHTA, CDR2 FQGNSA, per germline. The CDR3 spells CASSLVGGTNEKLFF. CDR3 coding DNA: TGTGCCAGCAGCTTAGTAGGGGGAACTAATGAAAAACTGTTTTTT.

The V call is TRBV21-1, the J call TRBJ1-5; the listed D gene, TRBD1, was not tested against the DNA. TRBV21-1 is recorded as a pseudogene. The CDR3 contains 15 residues. The CDR3: CASATYRGGDQPQHF. Written as DNA, the CDR3 is TGTGCCAGCGCAACCTACAGGGGGGGGGATCAGCCCCAGCATTTT.

CDR3 nucleotides: TGTGCCAGCGCTAGCGGGGCCACCTACGAGCAGTACTTC. Encoded protein: CASASGATYEQYF. The chain couples TRBV19 to TRBJ2-7; 9 bases line up with TRBD2. V was clipped by 9 bases and J by 2 bases; unmatched bases: 5. Germline-derived CDR1 and CDR2 are LNHDA and SQIVND (reference sequence). The CDR3 totals 13 residues.

V usage is TRBV20-1 and J usage is TRBJ1-2; D gene unclear. CDR3 length: 11 amino acids. The germline V and J ends were trimmed by 6 bases and 5 bases, with 10 bases remaining between them. The germline CDR1 and CDR2 sequences are DFQATT and SNEGSKA (reference sequence). This CDR3 reads CSALQFYGYTF. The CDR3 DNA reads as TGCAGTGCCCTACAGTTTTATGGCTACACCTTC.

This chain uses TRBV7-9 with TRBJ2-3; 15 bases agree with TRBD2. The CDR3 loop spans 16 amino acids. Germline assignment: CDR1 SEHNR and CDR2 FQNEAQ (reference sequence). V lost 4 bases to trimming and J lost 5 bases; unmatched junction nucleotides: 4. In DNA form, the CDR3 reads TGTGCCAGCAGCTCGGGACTAGCGGGGGGCCGAGATACGCAGTATTTT. As protein: CASSSGLAGGRDTQYF.

This chain uses TRBV19 with TRBJ2-2, with a tentative D call TRBD2 (6 bases). CDR1 and CDR2 from the germline V gene are LNHDA and SQIVND (reference sequence). This CDR3 is 15 amino acids long. The ends were cut back, 5 bases at V and 4 bases at J, with 14 bases in the middle. CDR3 residues: CASSFHQEGTGELFF. Here the CDR3 DNA reads TGTGCCAGTAGTTTTCACCAGGAGGGCACCGGGGAGCTGTTTTTT.

The chain couples TRBV3-1 (or the pseudogene TRBV3-2) to TRBJ1-3; D uncertain. In germline, CDR1 is LGHDT, CDR2 YNNKEL (reference sequence). The V end was cut by 0 bases, the J end by 11 bases, with 14 bases between. This CDR3 is 14 amino acids long. The CDR3, as DNA: TGTGCCAGCAGCCAAGATCTTCCGGGGAATGCCATATATTTT. Amino acids: CASSQDLPGNAIYF.

The rearrangement joins TRBV3-1 (or the pseudogene TRBV3-2) to TRBJ2-5; TRBD2 aligns across 9 bases. Germline loops: CDR1 LGHDT, CDR2 YNNKEL (reference sequence). The CDR3 has 17 amino acids. Losses at the gene ends were 0 bases for V and 3 bases for J; bases not matched to a gene: 8. DNA for the CDR3: TGTGCCAGCAGCCAAGAGTCTAGCGGGGAGAGTAAAGAGACCCAGTACTTC. Its protein is CASSQESSGESKETQYF.

The V call is TRBV19, the J call TRBJ2-5, with D uncertain. The CDR3 has 12 amino acids. V dropped 6 bases and J dropped 0 bases, with 5 bases sitting between them. The germline gives CDR1 LNHDA, CDR2 SQIVND (reference sequence). The chain's CDR3 is CASRRDQETQYF. CDR3 bases: TGTGCCAGTAGAAGAGACCAAGAGACCCAGTACTTC. Full variable domain (outside the CDR3, taken from reference TRBV19 and TRBJ2-5): DGGITQSPKYLFRKEGQNVTLSCEQNLNHDAMYWYRQDPGQGLRLIYYSQIVNDFQKGDIAEGYSVSREKKESFPLTVTSAQKNPTAFYLCASRRDQETQYFGPGTRLLVL.

The gene calls are TRBV28 and TRBJ2-7, with 12 bases matching TRBD2. CDR1 MDHEN and CDR2 SYDVKM come from the germline V gene. J gave up 5 bases and V 5 bases, and 13 bases lay outside the gene matches. The CDR3 has 17 amino acids. For the CDR3, the DNA is TGTGCCAGCAGTCCTGCTAGCGGGGGGGCACTAAGCAACGAGCAGTACTTC. The encoded protein is CASSPASGGALSNEQYF.

In this sample, this clone turned up a few times. V is TRBV30 and J is TRBJ1-2; 7 positions match TRBD1. The CDR3 runs 13 residues. Germline CDR1 reads GTSNPN; CDR2 reads SVGIG (reference sequence). Trimming at V came to 3 bases and at J to 7 bases, leaving 8 bases not matched to a gene. The CDR3 spells CAWREDRDGGYTF. Written as DNA, the CDR3 is TGTGCCTGGAGGGAAGACAGGGATGGTGGCTACACCTTC.

The chain has TRBV5-1 and TRBJ2-3; D may be TRBD1 (5 bases). CDR3 size: 14 residues. Germline loops: CDR1 SGHRS, CDR2 YFSETQ. Trimming shortened V by 5 bases and J by 6 bases, and 16 bases separated the two germline ends. CDR3 protein: CASSDWGQFDTQYF. Here the CDR3 DNA reads TGCGCCAGCAGTGACTGGGGCCAGTTTGATACGCAGTATTTT.

The chain has TRBV4-3 and TRBJ1-2; 7 positions match TRBD1. V lost 1 base and J lost 8; bases outside the gene matches: 13. Germline loops: CDR1 LGHNA, CDR2 YSLEER. There are 16 residues in the CDR3. The DNA of the CDR3 is TGCGCCAGCAGCCAAGTTCCTACAGGGGTTACAGAGGGCTACACCTTC. Protein product: CASSQVPTGVTEGYTF.

A few counts support this clone. The rearrangement links TRBV11-2 to TRBJ1-2; a possible D gene is TRBD1 (6 bases). The germline gives CDR1 SGHAT, CDR2 FQNNGV. V was pared by 0 bases and J by 4 bases, with 9 bases between. The CDR3 has 14 amino acids. For the CDR3, the DNA is TGTGCCAGCAGCTTAGATTTACAGGGCTATGGCTACACCTTC. Translation: CASSLDLQGYGYTF.

This clone turned up a few times. The genes are TRBV10-3 and TRBJ2-2; D is unresolved. V lost 2 bases to trimming and J lost 7 bases, with 5 bases between them. The CDR3 runs to 12 residues. Germline V lookup: CDR1 ENHRY, CDR2 SYGVKD. This chain's CDR3 is CAISEAYGELFF. CDR3 coding DNA: TGTGCCATCAGTGAGGCGTACGGGGAGCTGTTTTTT.

This clone has only a few counts. The chain carries TRBV7-9 and TRBJ2-1, with 7 bases aligning to TRBD1. The CDR3 spans 14 residues. The germline V gene has CDR1 SEHNR and CDR2 FQNEAQ (reference sequence). The J segment lost 4 bases and the V segment lost 6 bases, leaving 6 bases of the junction unmatched. CDR3 residues: CASSSGTDYNEQFF. The CDR3 DNA reads as TGTGCCAGCAGTTCCGGGACAGATTACAATGAGCAGTTCTTC.

This clone is deemed medium-sized. This chain uses TRBV21-1 with TRBJ1-4; TRBD1 was called by the table and not checked on the DNA. TRBV21-1 is annotated as a pseudogene. The CDR3 loop spans 13 amino acids. CDR3 region: CASRDRAEEKLFF. CDR3 nucleotides: TGTGCCAGCAGGGACAGGGCGGAAGAAAAACTGTTTTTT.

This clone was seen just once. This sequence joins TRBV3-1 (or the pseudogene TRBV3-2) and TRBJ1-3, with D possibly being TRBD1 (6 bases). This CDR3 is built from 15 residues. Trimming pared 5 bases from V and 2 bases from J, leaving 13 bases between. CDR1 LGHDT and CDR2 YNNKEL come from the germline V gene (reference sequence). CDR3 in DNA: TGTGCCAGCAGCGCAGGGACATCACCTGGAAACACCATATATTTT. It codes for CASSAGTSPGNTIYF.

This clone was recorded only once. The chain combines TRBV7-6 with TRBJ1-4, with 10 positions matching TRBD1. With V trimmed by 5 bases and J by 8 bases, 11 bases remained unmatched. Per the germline V gene, CDR1 is SGHVS and CDR2 is FNYEAQ. The CDR3 has 16 residues. CDR3 sequence (DNA): TGTGCCAGCAGCGCAAGTTACCGGGACAGGGGCGAAAAACTGTTTTTT. Encoded protein: CASSASYRDRGEKLFF.